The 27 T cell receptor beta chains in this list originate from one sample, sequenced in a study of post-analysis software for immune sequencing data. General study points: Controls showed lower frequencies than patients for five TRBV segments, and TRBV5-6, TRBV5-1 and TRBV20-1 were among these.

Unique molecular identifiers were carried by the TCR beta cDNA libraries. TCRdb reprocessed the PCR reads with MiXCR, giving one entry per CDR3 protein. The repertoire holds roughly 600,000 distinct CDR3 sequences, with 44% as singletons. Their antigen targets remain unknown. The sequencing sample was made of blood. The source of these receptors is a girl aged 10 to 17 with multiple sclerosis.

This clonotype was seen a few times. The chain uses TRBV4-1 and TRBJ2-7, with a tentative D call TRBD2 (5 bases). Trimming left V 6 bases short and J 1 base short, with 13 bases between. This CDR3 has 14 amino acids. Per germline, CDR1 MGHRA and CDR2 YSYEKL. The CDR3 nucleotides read TGCGCCAGCAGAACGAGGGCGGATTCCTACGAGCAGTACTTC. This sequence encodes CASRTRADSYEQYF.

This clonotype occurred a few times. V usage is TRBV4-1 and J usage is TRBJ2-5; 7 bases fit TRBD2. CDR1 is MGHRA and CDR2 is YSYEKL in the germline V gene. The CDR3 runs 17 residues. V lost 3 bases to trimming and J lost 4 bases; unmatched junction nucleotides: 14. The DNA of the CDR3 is TGCGCCAGCAGCCAGACCCCCGGGCGGGAGAGGCTAGAGACCCAGTACTTC. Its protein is CASSQTPGRERLETQYF.

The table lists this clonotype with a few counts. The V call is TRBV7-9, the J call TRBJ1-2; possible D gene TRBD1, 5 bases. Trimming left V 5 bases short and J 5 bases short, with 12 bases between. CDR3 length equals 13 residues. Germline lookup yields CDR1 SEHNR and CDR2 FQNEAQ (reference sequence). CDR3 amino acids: CASSVEGLYGYTF. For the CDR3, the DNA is TGTGCCAGCAGCGTAGAGGGGCTGTATGGCTACACCTTC. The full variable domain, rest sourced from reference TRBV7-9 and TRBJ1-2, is DTGVSQNPRHKITKRGQNVTFRCDPISEHNRLYWYRQTLGQGPEFLTYFQNEAQLEKSRLLSDRFSAERPKGSFSTLEIQRTEQGDSAMYLCASSVEGLYGYTFGSGTRLTVV.

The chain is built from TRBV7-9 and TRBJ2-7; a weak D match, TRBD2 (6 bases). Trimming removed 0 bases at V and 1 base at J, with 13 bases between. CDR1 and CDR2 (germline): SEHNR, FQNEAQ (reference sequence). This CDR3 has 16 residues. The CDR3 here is CASSLAGGLGSYEQYF. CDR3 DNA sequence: TGTGCCAGCAGCTTAGCGGGGGGACTTGGGTCCTACGAGCAGTACTTC.

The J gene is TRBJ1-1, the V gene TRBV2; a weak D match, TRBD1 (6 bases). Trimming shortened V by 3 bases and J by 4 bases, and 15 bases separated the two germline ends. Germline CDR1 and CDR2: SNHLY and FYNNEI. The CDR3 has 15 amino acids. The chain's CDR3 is CASSEPGGAGTEAFF. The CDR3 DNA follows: TGTGCCAGCAGTGAGCCGGGGGGCGCGGGCACTGAAGCTTTCTTT.

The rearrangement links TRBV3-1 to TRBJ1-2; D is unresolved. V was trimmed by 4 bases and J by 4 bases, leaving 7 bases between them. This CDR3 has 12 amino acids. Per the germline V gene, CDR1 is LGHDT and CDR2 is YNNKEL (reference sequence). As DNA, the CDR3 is TGTGCCAGCAGCCGCGCGTCCTATGGCTACACCTTC. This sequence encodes CASSRASYGYTF. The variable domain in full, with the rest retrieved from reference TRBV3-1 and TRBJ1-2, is DTAVSQTPKYLVTQMGNDKSIKCEQNLGHDTMYWYKQDSKKFLKIMFSYNNKELIINETVPNRFSPKSPDKAHLNLHINSLELGDSAVYFCASSRASYGYTFGSGTRLTVV.

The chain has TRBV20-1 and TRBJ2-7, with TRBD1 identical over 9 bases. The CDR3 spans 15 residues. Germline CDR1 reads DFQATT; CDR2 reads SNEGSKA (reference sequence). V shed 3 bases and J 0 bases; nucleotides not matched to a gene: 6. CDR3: CSARSRQGGSYEQYF. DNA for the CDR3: TGCAGTGCTAGGAGTCGACAGGGGGGCTCCTACGAGCAGTACTTC.

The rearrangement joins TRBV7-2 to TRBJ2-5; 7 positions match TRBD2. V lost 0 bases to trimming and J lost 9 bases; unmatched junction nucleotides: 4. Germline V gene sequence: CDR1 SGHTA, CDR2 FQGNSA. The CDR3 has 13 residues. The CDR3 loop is CASSLAWGGAQYF. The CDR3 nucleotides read TGTGCCAGCAGCTTAGCGTGGGGGGGTGCCCAGTACTTC.

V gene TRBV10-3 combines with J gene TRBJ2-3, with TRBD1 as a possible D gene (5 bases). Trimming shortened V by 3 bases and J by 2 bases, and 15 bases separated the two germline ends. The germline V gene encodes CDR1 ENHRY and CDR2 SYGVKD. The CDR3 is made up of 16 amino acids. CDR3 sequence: CAISDPTGEITDTQYF. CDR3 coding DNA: TGTGCCATCAGTGACCCCACAGGTGAAATCACAGATACGCAGTATTTT.

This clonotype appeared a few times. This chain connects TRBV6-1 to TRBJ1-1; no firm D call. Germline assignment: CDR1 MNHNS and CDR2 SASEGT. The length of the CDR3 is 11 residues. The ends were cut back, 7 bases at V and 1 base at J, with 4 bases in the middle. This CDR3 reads CASTWNTEAFF. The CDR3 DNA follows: TGTGCCAGCACGTGGAACACTGAAGCTTTCTTT.

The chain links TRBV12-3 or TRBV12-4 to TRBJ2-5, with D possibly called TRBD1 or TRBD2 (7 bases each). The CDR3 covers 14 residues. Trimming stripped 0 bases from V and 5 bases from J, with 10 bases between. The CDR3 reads CASSLAQGGETQYF. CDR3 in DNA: TGTGCCAGCAGTTTAGCCCAGGGGGGGGAGACCCAGTACTTC.

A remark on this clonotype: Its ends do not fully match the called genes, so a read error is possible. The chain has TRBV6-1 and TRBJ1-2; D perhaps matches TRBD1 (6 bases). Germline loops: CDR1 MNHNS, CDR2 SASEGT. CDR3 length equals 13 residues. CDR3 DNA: TGTGCCAACAGTGAATACAGGGCCTATGGCTACACCTTC. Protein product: CANSEYRAYGYTF.

CDR3 residues: CASSVEIAGGPNEQFF. CDR3 DNA: TGTGCCAGCAGCGTAGAAATAGCGGGGGGACCCAATGAGCAGTTCTTC. The V and J genes are TRBV9 and TRBJ2-1, with 10 positions matching TRBD2. The germline gives CDR1 SGDLS, CDR2 YYNGEE. Trimming cost V 0 bases and J 6 bases; bases outside gene matches: 6. This CDR3 has 16 amino acids. The variable domain in full, completed from reference TRBV9 and TRBJ2-1, reads DSGVTQTPKHLITATGQRVTLRCSPRSGDLSVYWYQQSLDQGLQFLIQYYNGEERAKGNILERFSAQQFPDLHSELNLSSLELGDSALYFCASSVEIAGGPNEQFFGPGTRLTVL.

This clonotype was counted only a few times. The CDR3 region is CSALPAGRETQYF. CDR3 DNA sequence: TGCAGTGCCCTACCGGCAGGGAGGGAGACCCAGTACTTC. The rearrangement links TRBV20-1 to TRBJ2-5; tentative D call: TRBD2 (6 bases). The CDR3 is 13 amino acids. The germline CDR1 and CDR2 sequences are DFQATT and SNEGSKA (reference sequence). The ends were cut back, 6 bases at V and 5 bases at J, with 16 bases in the middle.

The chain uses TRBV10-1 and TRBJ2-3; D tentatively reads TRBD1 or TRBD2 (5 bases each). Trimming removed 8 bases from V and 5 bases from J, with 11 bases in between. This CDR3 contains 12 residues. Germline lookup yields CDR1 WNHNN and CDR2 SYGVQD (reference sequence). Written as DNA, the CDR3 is TGCGCCAGCGGAGAGGGGATAGATACGCAGTATTTT. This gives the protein CASGEGIDTQYF.

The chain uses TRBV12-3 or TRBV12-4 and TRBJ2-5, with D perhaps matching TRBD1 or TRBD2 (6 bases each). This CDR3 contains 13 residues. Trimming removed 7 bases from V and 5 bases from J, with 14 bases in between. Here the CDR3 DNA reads TGTGCCAGCACCTTGAGGGGGGTGGAGACCCAGTACTTC. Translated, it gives CASTLRGVETQYF.

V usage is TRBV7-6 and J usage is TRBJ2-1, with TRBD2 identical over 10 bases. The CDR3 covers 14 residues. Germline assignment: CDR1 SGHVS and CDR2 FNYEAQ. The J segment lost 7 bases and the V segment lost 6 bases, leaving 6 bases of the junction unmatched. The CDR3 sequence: CASSIGTSVNEQFF. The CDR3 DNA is TGTGCCAGCAGTATTGGGACTAGCGTAAATGAGCAGTTCTTC.

CDR3 protein: CSVPGVYEQYF. In DNA, the CDR3 is TGCAGCGTACCGGGAGTCTACGAGCAGTACTTC. The V call is TRBV29-1, the J call TRBJ2-4; D is possibly TRBD2 (6 bases). The J call is uncertain, as TRBJ2-7 better fits the DNA end. Per the germline V gene, CDR1 is SQVTM and CDR2 is ANQGSEA. This CDR3 has 11 amino acids.

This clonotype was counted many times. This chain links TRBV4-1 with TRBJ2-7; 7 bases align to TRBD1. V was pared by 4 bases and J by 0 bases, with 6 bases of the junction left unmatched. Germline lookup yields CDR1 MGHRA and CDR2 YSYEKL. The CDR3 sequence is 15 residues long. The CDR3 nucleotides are TGCGCCAGCAGCCTTCCGGGACAGACCTCCTACGAGCAGTACTTC. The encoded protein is CASSLPGQTSYEQYF.

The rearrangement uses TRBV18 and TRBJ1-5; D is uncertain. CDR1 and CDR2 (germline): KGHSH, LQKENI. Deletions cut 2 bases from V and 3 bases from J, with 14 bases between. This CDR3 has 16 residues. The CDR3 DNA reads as TGTGCCAGCTCACCAAATACCCTGGGTTACAATCAGCCCCAGCATTTT. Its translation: CASSPNTLGYNQPQHF.

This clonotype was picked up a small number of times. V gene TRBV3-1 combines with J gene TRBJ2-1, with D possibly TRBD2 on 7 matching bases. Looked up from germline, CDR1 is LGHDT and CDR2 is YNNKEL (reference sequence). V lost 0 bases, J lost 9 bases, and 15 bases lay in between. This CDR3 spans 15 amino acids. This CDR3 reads CASSQDSSGGREQFF. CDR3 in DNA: TGTGCCAGCAGCCAAGATAGTTCGGGGGGCCGTGAGCAGTTCTTC.

CDR3 sequence (DNA): TGTGCCAGCAGCCTGAGTCTGTACCAAGAGACCCAGTACTTC. This translates into CASSLSLYQETQYF. The chain recombines TRBV7-9 with TRBJ2-5; D call uncertain. The V end lost 5 bases, the J end lost 0 bases, and 10 bases lay between the germline ends. The CDR3 extends over 14 amino acids. Per the germline V gene, CDR1 is SEHNR and CDR2 is FQNEAQ (reference sequence).

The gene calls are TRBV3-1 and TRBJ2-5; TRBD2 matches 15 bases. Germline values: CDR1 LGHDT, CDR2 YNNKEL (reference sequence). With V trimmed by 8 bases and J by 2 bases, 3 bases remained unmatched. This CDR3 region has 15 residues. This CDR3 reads CASGTSGGSQETQYF. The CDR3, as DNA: TGTGCCAGCGGGACTAGCGGGGGGTCACAAGAGACCCAGTACTTC.

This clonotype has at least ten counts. The CDR3 region is CASSPRRREETQYF. The CDR3 DNA reads as TGCGCCAGCAGTCCCAGGAGGCGAGAAGAGACCCAGTACTTC. The genes are TRBV5-1 and TRBJ2-5, with D perhaps TRBD2 (5 bases). CDR1 is SGHRS and CDR2 is YFSETQ in the germline V gene. Trimming removed 5 bases at V and 3 bases at J, with 14 bases between. The CDR3 totals 14 residues.

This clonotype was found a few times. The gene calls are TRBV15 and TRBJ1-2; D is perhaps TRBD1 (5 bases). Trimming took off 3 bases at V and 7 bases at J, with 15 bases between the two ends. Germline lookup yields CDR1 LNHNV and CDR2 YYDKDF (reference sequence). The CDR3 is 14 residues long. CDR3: CATSSPKGQGGYTF. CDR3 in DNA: TGTGCCACCAGCAGCCCCAAGGGGCAGGGTGGCTACACCTTC.

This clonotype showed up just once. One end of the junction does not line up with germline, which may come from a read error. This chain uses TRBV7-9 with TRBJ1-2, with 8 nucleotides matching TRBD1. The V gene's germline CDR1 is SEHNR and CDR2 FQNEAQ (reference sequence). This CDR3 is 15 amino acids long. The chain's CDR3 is CASSYPGQENCGYTF. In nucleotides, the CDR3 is TGTGCCAGCAGCTACCCGGGACAGGAGAACTGTGGCTACACCTTC.

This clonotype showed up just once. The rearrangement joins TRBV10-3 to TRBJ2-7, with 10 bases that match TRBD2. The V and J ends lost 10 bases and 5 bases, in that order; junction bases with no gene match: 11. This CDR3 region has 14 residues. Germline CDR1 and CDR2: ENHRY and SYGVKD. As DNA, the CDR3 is TGTGCCAGTTTCGATTTAGCGGGGGGCGACGAGCAGTACTTC. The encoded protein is CASFDLAGGDEQYF.